This TCR beta chain originates from a study of blood T cell repertoires in COVID-19. Study in general: Italy, Spain and the United States were the sources of the convalescent and acute COVID-19 samples.

The germline CDR1 and CDR2 sequences are SGDLS and YYNGEE. The CDR3 length is 15 residues. Unmatched junction bases numbered 10, after V lost 4 bases and J lost 4 bases. Clones were read by immunoSEQ multiplex PCR, and TCRdb kept only the in-frame ones, dropping some. The sample shows some 260,000 clones, around three quarters of them seen only once. This clone was observed once. The J gene is TRBJ1-1, the V gene TRBV9, with 7 positions matching TRBD1. The TCR comes from a woman older than 75 with acute or convalescent COVID-19. Sample: peripheral blood. CDR3 in DNA: TGTGCCAGCAGCCCACGACAGGGTGGGGTCACTGAAGCTTTCTTT. Translated: CASSPRQGGVTEAFF.